The rows below give T cell receptor beta chains drawn from one sample of a study of radiation and T cells in renal cell carcinoma. Clones were read by immunoSEQ multiplex PCR, and TCRdb kept only the in-frame ones, dropping some. The sample has more than 20,000 clones, 80% seen once. The sequencing here drew on blood, taken from a patient whose treatment included radiotherapy and nephrectomy. The receptor source for this set is a man in his sixties with renal cell carcinoma. The CDR3 runs from the conserved cysteine through the conserved F or W. A D gene is named only where the DNA matches it firmly.

D: .; V: TRBV10-1; CDR3: CATQGPSGAQHF
D: .; V: TRBV11-2; CDR3: CASGGTGATNEKLFF
D: TRBD2; V: TRBV5-1; CDR3: CASSFTSGNSYEQYF
D: .; V: TRBV7-9; CDR3: CASSFSGAPYEQYF
D: TRBD2; V: TRBV6-1; CDR3: CASSEYGGRKGEGEQFF
D: .; V: TRBV18; CDR3: CASSPGTGTEAFF
D: TRBD2; V: TRBV28; CDR3: CASSPIGTSSYNEQFF
D: TRBD2; V: TRBV5-3; CDR3: CARSPRKGTSVYEQYF
D: .; V: TRBV6-4; CDR3: CASSTQSGTEAFF
D: TRBD2; V: TRBV7-2; CDR3: CASSLPAGGQETQYF
D: .; V: TRBV27; CDR3: CASRLGTNAGELFF
D: .; V: TRBV18; CDR3: CASSLTTGQSKGYGYTF
D: TRBD2; V: TRBV12-5; CDR3: CASGAGTTNYNEQFF
D: TRBD1; V: TRBV6-5; CDR3: CASSWTGEETQYF
D: .; V: TRBV4-3; CDR3: CASSQGSGLPEQYF
D: .; V: TRBV11-2; CDR3: CASSLRTLAKNIQYF
D: .; V: TRBV9; CDR3: CASSPRTLSHEQFF
D: TRBD2; V: TRBV18; CDR3: CASSPRVAGSSYEQYF
D: .; V: TRBV7-2; CDR3: CASSLWRDHNEQFF
D: .; V: TRBV27; CDR3: CASSFGPANYGYTF
D: TRBD1; V: TRBV2; CDR3: CASSEDRGDTQYF
D: .; V: TRBV27; CDR3: CASSLSQGVTEAFF
D: .; V: TRBV4-3; CDR3: CASSQVRQDRNTGELFF
D: .; V: TRBV11-2; CDR3: CASSLAGGTNTEAFF
D: .; V: TRBV6-5; CDR3: CASSYSRQGNTEAFF
D: .; V: TRBV29-1; CDR3: CSASGAMDQPQHF
D: TRBD1; V: TRBV6-6; CDR3: CASSRGDTEAFF
D: TRBD1; V: TRBV5-1; CDR3: CASSFWDRESGANVLTF
D: .; V: TRBV7-6; CDR3: CASSPRILGSLAGELFF
D: TRBD1; V: TRBV30; CDR3: CAWTLVQGVLGNEQFF
D: .; V: TRBV2; CDR3: CASSGQIYNEQFF
D: .; V: TRBV14; CDR3: CASSPARTGIGAGELFF
D: TRBD2; V: TRBV5-4; CDR3: CASSLGLAGVNEQFF
D: TRBD1; V: TRBV27; CDR3: CASSLRTGVLYEQYF
D: .; V: TRBV6-5; CDR3: CASSYSESGEQYF
D: .; V: TRBV2; CDR3: CASSEAGYGYTF
D: .; V: TRBV5-4; CDR3: CASTKVGGYNEQFF